This paragraph reports one T cell receptor beta chain. The data are from a study of blood T cell repertoires in COVID-19. Patients from Seattle were sampled longitudinally, starting during active infection. Sequencing was performed with immunoSEQ multiplex PCR; in TCRdb, only in-frame clones are kept and a portion is missing. This sample carries 100,000 to 150,000 clones, approximately 90% of them seen once, and the ten largest clones take around 2%. CDR1 SGHTS and CDR2 YDEGEE come from the germline V gene. Unmatched junction bases numbered 3, after V lost 4 bases and J lost 3 bases. The CDR3 loop spans 15 amino acids.

This receptor was taken from a man aged 45-65 years with COVID-19, enrolled during active disease. The specimen sequenced was peripheral blood. This chain joins TRBV5-8 and TRBJ2-1, with 11 positions matching TRBD2. The CDR3 here is CASSPGLAVYNEQFF. The CDR3 nucleotides are TGTGCCAGCAGCCCGGGACTAGCGGTCTACAATGAGCAGTTCTTC.